This TCR beta chain emerged from a study of blood T cell repertoires in COVID-19. Whole-study context: The United States, Italy and Spain provided the acute and convalescent COVID-19 samples. The analysed material was cDNA or gDNA that came from T cells, B-cell-depleted T cells, or PBMCs.

V was shortened by 4 bases and J by 6 bases, with 22 bases between the two germline ends. Per germline, CDR1 LGHDT and CDR2 YNNKEL (reference sequence). This CDR3 has 17 amino acids. In the authors' methods: Reference gene primer amplification gave nucleated cell count estimates. TCRdb's copy holds only in-frame clones and misses some; the assay was immunoSEQ multiplex PCR. D and trimming were read from the DNA, whereas the V and J calls and clone size are those reported in that table. This sample has approximately 270,000 clones; around 85% occur once, and the top ten carry about 0.9%. The chain employs TRBV3-1 (or the pseudogene TRBV3-2) and TRBJ1-5, with D maybe TRBD1 (6 bases). This clonotype originated in a human donor with COVID-19, enrolled during active disease. The donor label of this sample is uncertain. Sequenced sample: peripheral blood. DNA of the CDR3: TGTGCCAGCAGCCCCCAAGAGGCAGGGGTTTTTGGTCAGCCCCAGCATTTT. It encodes CASSPQEAGVFGQPQHF.